This section outlines one T cell receptor beta chain sequence together with its context. Its antigen is currently unknown. The source of the sample is a study of pediatric ulcerative colitis. This table comes from immunoSEQ multiplex PCR, and its TCRdb copy is limited to in-frame clones, with some not included. The repertoire holds about 64,000 clones, with 70% to 80% as singletons. Germline CDR1 is SGHTS and CDR2 is YDEGEE. Trimming took off 0 bases at V and 6 bases at J, with 8 bases between the two ends. There are 13 residues in the CDR3. General study results and limits: Acute severe colitis showed lower rectal diversity from clonal expansions.

The sequence was collected from a boy aged 5-17 years with moderate ulcerative colitis. The rearrangement links TRBV5-8 to TRBJ2-3; D is unclear. Sequencing was carried out using blood. CDR3 protein: CASSLGSRDTQYF. The CDR3, as DNA: TGTGCCAGCAGCTTGGGGTCGCGCGATACGCAGTATTTT.